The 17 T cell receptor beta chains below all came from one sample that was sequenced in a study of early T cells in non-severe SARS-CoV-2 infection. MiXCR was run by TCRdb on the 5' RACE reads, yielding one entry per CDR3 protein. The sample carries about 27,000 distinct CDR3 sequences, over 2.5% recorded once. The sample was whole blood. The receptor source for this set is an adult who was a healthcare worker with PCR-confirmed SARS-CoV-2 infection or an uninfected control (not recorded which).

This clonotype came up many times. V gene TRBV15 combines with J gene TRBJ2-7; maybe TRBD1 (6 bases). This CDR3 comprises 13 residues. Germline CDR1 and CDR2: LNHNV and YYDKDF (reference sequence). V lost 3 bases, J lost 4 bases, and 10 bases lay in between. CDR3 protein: CATSRDSNYEQYV. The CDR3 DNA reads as TGTGCCACCAGCAGGGACAGTAATTACGAGCAGTACGTC.

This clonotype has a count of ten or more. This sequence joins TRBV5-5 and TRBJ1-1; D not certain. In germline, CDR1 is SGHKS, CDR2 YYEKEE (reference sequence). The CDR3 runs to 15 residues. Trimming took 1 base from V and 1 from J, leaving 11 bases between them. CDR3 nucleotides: TGTGCCAGCAGCTTGCATAGAGCTCGGAACACTGAAGCTTTCTTT. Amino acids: CASSLHRARNTEAFF. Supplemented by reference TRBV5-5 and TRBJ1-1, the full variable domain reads DAGVTQSPTHLIKTRGQQVTLRCSPISGHKSVSWYQQVLGQGPQFIFQYYEKEERGRGNFPDRFSARQFPNYSSELNVNALLLGDSALYLCASSLHRARNTEAFFGQGTRLTVV.

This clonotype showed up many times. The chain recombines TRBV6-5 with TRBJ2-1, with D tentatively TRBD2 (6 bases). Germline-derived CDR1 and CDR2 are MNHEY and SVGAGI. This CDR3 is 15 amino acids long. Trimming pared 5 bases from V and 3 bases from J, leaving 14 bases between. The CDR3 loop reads CASSLRWGDYNEQFF. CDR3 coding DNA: TGTGCCAGCAGTCTACGTTGGGGGGACTACAATGAGCAGTTCTTC.

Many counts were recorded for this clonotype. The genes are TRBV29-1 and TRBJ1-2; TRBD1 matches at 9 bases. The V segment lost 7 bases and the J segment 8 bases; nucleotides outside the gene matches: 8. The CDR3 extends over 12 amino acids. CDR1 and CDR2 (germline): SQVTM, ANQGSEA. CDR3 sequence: CSAGTGLLGYTF. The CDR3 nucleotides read TGCAGCGCTGGGACAGGGCTGTTGGGCTACACCTTC.

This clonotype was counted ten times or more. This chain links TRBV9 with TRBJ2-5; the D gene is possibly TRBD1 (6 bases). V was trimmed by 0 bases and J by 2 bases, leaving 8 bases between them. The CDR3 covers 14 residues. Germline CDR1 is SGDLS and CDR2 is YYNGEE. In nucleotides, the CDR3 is TGTGCCAGCAGCGTAGGGCAGGGGCAAGAGACCCAGTACTTC. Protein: CASSVGQGQETQYF. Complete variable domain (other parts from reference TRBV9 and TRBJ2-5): DSGVTQTPKHLITATGQRVTLRCSPRSGDLSVYWYQQSLDQGLQFLIQYYNGEERAKGNILERFSAQQFPDLHSELNLSSLELGDSALYFCASSVGQGQETQYFGPGTRLLVL.

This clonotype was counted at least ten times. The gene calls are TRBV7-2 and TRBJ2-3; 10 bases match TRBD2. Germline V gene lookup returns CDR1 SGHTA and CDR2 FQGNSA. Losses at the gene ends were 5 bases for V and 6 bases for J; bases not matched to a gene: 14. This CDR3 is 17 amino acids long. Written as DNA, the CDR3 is TGTGCCAGCAGCGGTAGGAGCGGGGGGGCCTCGTCGGATACGCAGTATTTT. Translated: CASSGRSGGASSDTQYF.

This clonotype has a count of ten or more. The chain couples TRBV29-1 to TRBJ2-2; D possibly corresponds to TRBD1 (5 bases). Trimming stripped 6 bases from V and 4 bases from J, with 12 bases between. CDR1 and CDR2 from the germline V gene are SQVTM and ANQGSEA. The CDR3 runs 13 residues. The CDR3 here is CSVLTDFTGELFF. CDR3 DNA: TGCAGCGTGTTGACAGACTTCACCGGGGAGCTGTTTTTT.

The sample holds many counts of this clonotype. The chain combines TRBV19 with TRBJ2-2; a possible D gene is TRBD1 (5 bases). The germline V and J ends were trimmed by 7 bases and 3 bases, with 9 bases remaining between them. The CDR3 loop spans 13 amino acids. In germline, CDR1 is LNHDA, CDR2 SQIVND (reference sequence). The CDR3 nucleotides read TGTGCCAGTACTGGGGCCTACACCGGGGAGCTGTTTTTT. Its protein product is CASTGAYTGELFF. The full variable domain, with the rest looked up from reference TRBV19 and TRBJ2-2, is DGGITQSPKYLFRKEGQNVTLSCEQNLNHDAMYWYRQDPGQGLRLIYYSQIVNDFQKGDIAEGYSVSREKKESFPLTVTSAQKNPTAFYLCASTGAYTGELFFGEGSRLTVL.

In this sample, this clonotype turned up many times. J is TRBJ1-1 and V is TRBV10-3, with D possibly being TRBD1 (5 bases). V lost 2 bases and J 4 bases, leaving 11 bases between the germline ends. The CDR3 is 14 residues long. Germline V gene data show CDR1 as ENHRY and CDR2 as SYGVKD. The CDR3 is CAISEPSGGTEAFF. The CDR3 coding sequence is TGTGCCATCAGTGAGCCCTCCGGGGGCACTGAAGCTTTCTTT.

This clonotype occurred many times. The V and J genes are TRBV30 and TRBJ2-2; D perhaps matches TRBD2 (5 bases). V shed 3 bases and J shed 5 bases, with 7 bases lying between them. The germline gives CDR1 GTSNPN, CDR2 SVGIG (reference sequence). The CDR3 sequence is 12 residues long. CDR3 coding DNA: TGTGCCTGGAGCCGGGGTACCGGGGAGCTGTTTTTT. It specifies CAWSRGTGELFF.

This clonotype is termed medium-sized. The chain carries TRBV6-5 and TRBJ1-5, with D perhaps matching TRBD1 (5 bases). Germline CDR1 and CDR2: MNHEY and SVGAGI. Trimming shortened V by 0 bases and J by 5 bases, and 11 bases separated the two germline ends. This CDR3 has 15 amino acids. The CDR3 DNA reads TGTGCCAGCAGTTACTCAACGGGGACTGATCAGCCCCAGCATTTT. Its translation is CASSYSTGTDQPQHF.

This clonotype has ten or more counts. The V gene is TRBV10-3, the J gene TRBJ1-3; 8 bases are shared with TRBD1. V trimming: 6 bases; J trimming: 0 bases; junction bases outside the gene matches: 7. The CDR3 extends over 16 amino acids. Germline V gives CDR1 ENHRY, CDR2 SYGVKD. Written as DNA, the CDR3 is TGTGCCATCAGAGGACAGGGCGACTACTCTGGAAACACCATATATTTT. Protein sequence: CAIRGQGDYSGNTIYF.

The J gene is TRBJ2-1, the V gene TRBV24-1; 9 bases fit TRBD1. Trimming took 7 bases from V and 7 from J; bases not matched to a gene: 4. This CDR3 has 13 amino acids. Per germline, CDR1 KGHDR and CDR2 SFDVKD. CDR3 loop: CATRGQGWNEQFF. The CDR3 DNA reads TGTGCCACCAGGGGACAGGGTTGGAATGAGCAGTTCTTC.

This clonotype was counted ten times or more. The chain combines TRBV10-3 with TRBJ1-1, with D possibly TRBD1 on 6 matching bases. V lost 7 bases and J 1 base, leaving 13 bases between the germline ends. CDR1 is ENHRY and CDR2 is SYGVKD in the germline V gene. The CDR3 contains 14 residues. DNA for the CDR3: TGTGCCATCAATCAGGGGAGTAAGAACACTGAAGCTTTCTTT. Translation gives CAINQGSKNTEAFF.

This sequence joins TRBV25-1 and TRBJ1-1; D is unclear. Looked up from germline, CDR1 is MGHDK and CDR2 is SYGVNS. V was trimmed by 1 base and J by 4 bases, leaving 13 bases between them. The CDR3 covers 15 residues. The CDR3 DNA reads TGTGCCAGCAGTGAATCCTTGACCATCGGCACTGAAGCTTTCTTT. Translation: CASSESLTIGTEAFF. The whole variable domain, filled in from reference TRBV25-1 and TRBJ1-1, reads EADIYQTPRYLVIGTGKKITLECSQTMGHDKMYWYQQDPGMELHLIHYSYGVNSTEKGDLSSESTVSRIRTEHFPLTLESARPSHTSQYLCASSESLTIGTEAFFGQGTRLTVV.

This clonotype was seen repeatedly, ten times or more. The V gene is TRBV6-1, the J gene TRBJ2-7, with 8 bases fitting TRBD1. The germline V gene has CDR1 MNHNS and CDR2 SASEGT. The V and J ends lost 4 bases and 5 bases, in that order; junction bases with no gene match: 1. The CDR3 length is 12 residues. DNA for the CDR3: TGTGCCAGCAGTGGGACAGGGAACGAGCAGTACGTC. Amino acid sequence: CASSGTGNEQYV.

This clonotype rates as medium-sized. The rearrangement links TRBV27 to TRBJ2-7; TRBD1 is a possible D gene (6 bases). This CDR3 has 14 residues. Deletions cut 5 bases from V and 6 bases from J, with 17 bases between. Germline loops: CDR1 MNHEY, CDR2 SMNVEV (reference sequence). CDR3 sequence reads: CASSPGPGGGEQYV. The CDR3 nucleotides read TGTGCCAGCAGTCCCGGTCCTGGGGGCGGCGAGCAGTACGTC.